By share of the sample, the clone carrying this TCR beta chain is medium-sized. The data were obtained in a study of OX40 agonist ivuxolimab in advanced cancers. Study-level information: Patients received ivuxolimab, an intravenous treatment, every 2 weeks at 0.01 to 10 mg/kg.

Sequencing used immunoSEQ multiplex PCR; TCRdb keeps in-frame clones, though not all of them. The sample contains about 28,000 clones, 84% of which appear only once. This CDR3 has 12 amino acids. V lost 8 bases and J 6 bases, leaving 10 bases between the germline ends. The germline V gene has CDR1 SNHLY and CDR2 FYNNEI. The sequence derives from an adult with an advanced solid tumor such as melanoma, head and neck, liver or kidney cancer. Here the sequenced sample was CD4+ or CD8+ T cells sorted from blood, taken in a trial of the OX40 agonist ivuxolimab. The gene calls are TRBV2 and TRBJ2-2; D is undetermined. CDR3 protein: CASVLPSGELFF. The CDR3 DNA sequence: TGTGCCAGCGTGCTGCCATCCGGGGAGCTGTTTTTT. Supplemented by reference TRBV2 and TRBJ2-2, the full variable domain reads EPEVTQTPSHQVTQMGQEVILRCVPISNHLYFYWYRQILGQKVEFLVSFYNNEISEKSEIFDDQFSVERPDGSNFTLKIRSTKLEDSAMYFCASVLPSGELFFGEGSRLTVL.